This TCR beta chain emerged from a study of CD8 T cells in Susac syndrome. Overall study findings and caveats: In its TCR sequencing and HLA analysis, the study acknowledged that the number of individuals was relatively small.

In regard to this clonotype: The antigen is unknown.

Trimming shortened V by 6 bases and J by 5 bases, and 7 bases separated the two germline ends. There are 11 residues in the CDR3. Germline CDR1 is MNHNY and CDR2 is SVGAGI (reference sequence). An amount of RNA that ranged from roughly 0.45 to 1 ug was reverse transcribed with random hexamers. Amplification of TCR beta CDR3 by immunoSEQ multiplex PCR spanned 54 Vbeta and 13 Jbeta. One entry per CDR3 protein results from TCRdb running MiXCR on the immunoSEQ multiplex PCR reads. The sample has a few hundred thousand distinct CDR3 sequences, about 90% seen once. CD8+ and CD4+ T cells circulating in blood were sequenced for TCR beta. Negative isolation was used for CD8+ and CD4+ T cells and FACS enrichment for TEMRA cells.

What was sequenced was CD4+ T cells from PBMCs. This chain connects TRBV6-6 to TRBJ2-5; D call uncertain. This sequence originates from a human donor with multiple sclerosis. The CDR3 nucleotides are TGTGCCAGCAGCACTGCCGAGACCCAGTACTTC. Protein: CASSTAETQYF.